Below, 16 T cell receptor beta chains from the same sample are listed, as sequenced in a study of OX40 agonist ivuxolimab in advanced cancers. The assay was immunoSEQ multiplex PCR, and TCRdb's table has in-frame clones only and misses some. Among about 59,000 clones listed, roughly 84% were seen once. The sample here was CD4+ or CD8+ T cells sorted from blood, taken in a trial of the OX40 agonist ivuxolimab. These receptors were taken from an adult with an advanced solid tumor such as melanoma, head and neck, liver or kidney cancer.

The chain is built from TRBV19 and TRBJ2-3; D gene ambiguous. Germline CDR1 and CDR2: LNHDA and SQIVND (reference sequence). The germline V and J ends were trimmed by 8 bases and 4 bases, with 7 bases remaining between them. This CDR3 spans 11 amino acids. CDR3 residues: CASSRADTQYF. For the CDR3, the DNA is TGTGCCAGTTCCCGCGCAGATACGCAGTATTTT. Drawing the rest from reference TRBV19 and TRBJ2-3, the complete variable domain is DGGITQSPKYLFRKEGQNVTLSCEQNLNHDAMYWYRQDPGQGLRLIYYSQIVNDFQKGDIAEGYSVSREKKESFPLTVTSAQKNPTAFYLCASSRADTQYFGPGTRLTVL.

This chain connects TRBV11-2 to TRBJ1-2, with a tentative D call TRBD1 (5 bases). The CDR3 runs 15 residues. Germline V gene sequence: CDR1 SGHAT, CDR2 FQNNGV. Between the trimmed V and J ends, which lost 5 bases and 5 bases, there was a span of 18 bases. CDR3 sequence: CASSTRRAGGYGYTF. The CDR3 DNA follows: TGTGCCAGCAGCACCAGAAGGGCCGGGGGTTATGGCTACACCTTC.

The V and J genes are TRBV5-1 and TRBJ1-6; perhaps TRBD1 as D (5 bases). V shed 2 bases and J shed 10 bases, with 13 bases lying between them. The CDR3 loop spans 14 amino acids. CDR1 is SGHRS and CDR2 is YFSETQ in the germline V gene. The CDR3 here is CASSFEGGDSPLHF. The CDR3 DNA reads TGCGCCAGCAGCTTCGAAGGAGGGGACTCACCCCTCCACTTT. Looking up the rest from reference TRBV5-1 and TRBJ1-6 gives the full variable domain: KAGVTQTPRYLIKTRGQQVTLSCSPISGHRSVSWYQQTPGQGLQFLFEYFSETQRNKGNFPGRFSGRQFSNSRSEMNVSTLELGDSALYLCASSFEGGDSPLHFGNGTRLTVT.

This chain joins TRBV14 and TRBJ1-4; D unclear. V lost 1 base to trimming and J lost 8 bases, with 11 bases between them. Germline lookup yields CDR1 SGHDN and CDR2 FVKESK. This CDR3 spans 14 amino acids. The CDR3: CASSQASADEKLFF. The CDR3 DNA reads as TGTGCCAGCAGCCAAGCTTCGGCGGACGAAAAACTGTTTTTT.

The chain couples TRBV18 to TRBJ1-2; no definite D call. V lost 0 bases and J 4 bases, leaving 9 bases between the germline ends. Germline CDR1 and CDR2: KGHSH and LQKENI. CDR3 length: 14 residues. The CDR3 DNA reads TGTGCCAGCTCACCACCGGAAGGGTCCTATGGCTACACCTTC. This translates into CASSPPEGSYGYTF.

This chain joins TRBV27 and TRBJ2-1, with 12 bases identical to TRBD2. From germline, CDR1 is MNHEY and CDR2 SMNVEV (reference sequence). The CDR3 totals 17 residues. V shed 10 bases, J shed 1 base, and the junction held 11 bases outside the gene matches. The CDR3 DNA reads as TGTGCCACCATAAAGGGACTAGCGGGTCTATCCTACAATGAGCAGTTCTTC. It codes for CATIKGLAGLSYNEQFF.

This clone was observed a handful of times. The chain combines TRBV10-3 with TRBJ2-7, with a possible D match to TRBD1 (6 bases). V shed 2 bases and J shed 10 bases, with 15 bases lying between them. The CDR3 spans 13 residues. Germline V CDR1 and CDR2: ENHRY, SYGVKD. This CDR3 reads CAISENHRDTQYF. For the CDR3, the DNA is TGTGCCATCAGTGAGAATCATCGGGACACACAGTACTTC.

This sequence joins TRBV11-2 and TRBJ1-1, with 7 positions matching TRBD1. The germline V gene has CDR1 SGHAT and CDR2 FQNNGV. The CDR3 spans 15 residues. Unmatched junction bases numbered 5, after V lost 1 base and J lost 3 bases. CDR3 sequence (DNA): TGTGCCAGCAGCTTAGGACAGGGCGTGGACACTGAAGCTTTCTTT. Translation: CASSLGQGVDTEAFF. The variable domain in full, completed from reference TRBV11-2 and TRBJ1-1, reads EAGVAQSPRYKIIEKRQSVAFWCNPISGHATLYWYQQILGQGPKLLIQFQNNGVVDDSQLPKDRFSAERLKGVDSTLKIQPAKLEDSAVYLCASSLGQGVDTEAFFGQGTRLTVV.

This chain links TRBV6-5 with TRBJ1-2, with 9 bases identical to TRBD1. This CDR3 has 16 residues. Germline values: CDR1 MNHEY, CDR2 SVGAGI. Trimming cost V 0 bases and J 4 bases; bases outside gene matches: 6. The CDR3 region is CASSYSIQGASYGYTF. CDR3 DNA: TGTGCCAGCAGTTACTCGATACAGGGGGCCAGCTATGGCTACACCTTC.

The chain links TRBV30 to TRBJ2-5; D tentatively reads TRBD1 or TRBD2 (5 bases each). The CDR3 covers 11 residues. Per the germline V gene, CDR1 is GTSNPN and CDR2 is SVGIG (reference sequence). Trimming cost V 5 bases and J 5 bases, with 9 bases left between them. CDR3 sequence reads: CAWGWGETQYF. CDR3 bases: TGTGCCTGGGGCTGGGGGGAGACCCAGTACTTC.

The chain uses TRBV2 and TRBJ1-1; 7 bases are shared with TRBD1. Trimming took 8 bases from V and 3 from J; bases not matched to a gene: 21. This CDR3 contains 18 residues. Germline V gene lookup returns CDR1 SNHLY and CDR2 FYNNEI. The CDR3: CASPRGRGRLSLDTEAFF. CDR3 DNA: TGTGCCAGCCCCCGGGGGAGGGGGCGTCTTTCGCTTGACACTGAAGCTTTCTTT.

The chain is built from TRBV28 and TRBJ2-5; no clear D. The CDR3 contains 11 residues. Trimming stripped 8 bases from V and 5 bases from J, with 9 bases between. Per germline, CDR1 MDHEN and CDR2 SYDVKM. The CDR3 DNA sequence: TGTGCCAGCTCTACCGAGGAGACCCAGTACTTC. This encodes CASSTEETQYF. The variable domain in full, with the rest retrieved from reference TRBV28 and TRBJ2-5, is DVKVTQSSRYLVKRTGEKVFLECVQDMDHENMFWYRQDPGLGLRLIYFSYDVKMKEKGDIPEGYSVSREKKERFSLILESASTNQTSMYLCASSTEETQYFGPGTRLLVL.

This chain connects TRBV29-1 to TRBJ2-1; the match to TRBD2 covers 15 bases. The germline V gene has CDR1 SQVTM and CDR2 ANQGSEA. The V and J ends lost 7 bases and 6 bases, in that order; junction bases with no gene match: 4. The CDR3 totals 14 residues. CDR3 sequence (DNA): TGCAGCGCCGGACTAGCGGGAGGGCCCAATGAGCAGTTCTTC. Translation gives CSAGLAGGPNEQFF.

The chain links TRBV29-1 to TRBJ1-1, with TRBD1 as a possible D gene (5 bases). CDR1 and CDR2 from the germline V gene are SQVTM and ANQGSEA. The CDR3 loop spans 13 amino acids. Trimming cost V 2 bases and J 4 bases, with 11 bases left between them. The CDR3 DNA follows: TGCAGCGTTGAACGGGGGGGAGGCACTGAAGCTTTCTTT. It specifies CSVERGGGTEAFF.

This clone was counted a single time. The chain employs TRBV6-1 and TRBJ1-5, with a weak D call TRBD1 (6 bases). Germline CDR1 and CDR2: MNHNS and SASEGT. V shed 6 bases and J shed 0 bases, with 12 bases lying between them. The CDR3 covers 15 residues. The CDR3 DNA reads TGTGCCAGCAGCCCTAGACAGGCTAGCAATCAGCCCCAGCATTTT. It specifies CASSPRQASNQPQHF.

This clone appeared a single time. The chain employs TRBV6-5 and TRBJ1-1, with D perhaps matching TRBD1 (5 bases). CDR3 size: 14 residues. V was pared by 8 bases and J by 2 bases, with 15 bases between. CDR1 MNHEY and CDR2 SVGAGI come from the germline V gene. CDR3 sequence reads: CASRGSERNTEAFF. DNA of the CDR3: TGTGCCAGCCGGGGGTCAGAGAGAAACACTGAAGCTTTCTTT.